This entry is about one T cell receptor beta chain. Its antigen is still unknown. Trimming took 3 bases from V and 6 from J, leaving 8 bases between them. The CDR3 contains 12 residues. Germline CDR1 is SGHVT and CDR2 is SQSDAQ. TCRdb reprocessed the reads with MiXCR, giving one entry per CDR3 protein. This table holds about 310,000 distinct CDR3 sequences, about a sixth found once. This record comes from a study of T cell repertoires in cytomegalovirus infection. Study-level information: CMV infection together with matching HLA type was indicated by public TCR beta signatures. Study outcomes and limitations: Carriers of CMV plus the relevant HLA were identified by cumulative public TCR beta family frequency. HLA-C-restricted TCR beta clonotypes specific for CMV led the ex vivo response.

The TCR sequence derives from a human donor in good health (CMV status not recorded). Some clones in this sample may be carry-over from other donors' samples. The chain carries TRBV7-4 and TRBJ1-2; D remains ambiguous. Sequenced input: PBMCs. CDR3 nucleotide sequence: TGTGCCAGCAGCTTTACAAGGGATGGCTACACCTTC. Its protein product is CASSFTRDGYTF. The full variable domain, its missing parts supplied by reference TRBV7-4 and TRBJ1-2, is GAGVSQSPRYKVAKRGRDVALRCDSISGHVTLYWYRQTLGQGSEVLTYSQSDAQRDKSGRPSGRFSAERPERSVSTLKIQRTEQGDSAVYLCASSFTRDGYTFGSGTRLTVV.